This T cell receptor beta chain was sequenced during a study of cytomegalovirus exposure and HLA in healthy donors. The CDR3 runs to 13 residues. Germline CDR1 reads SGHNT; CDR2 reads YYREEE (reference sequence). V lost 4 bases and J lost 6, with 11 bases in between. This PCR relied on a set of 60 Vbeta primers and 13 Jbeta primers. Libraries were prepared by immunoSEQ multiplex PCR; TCRdb keeps only in-frame clonotypes and omits some of them. The sample has some 150,000 clones, 79% seen once. The TCR sequence derives from a man aged 45-65 years in good health and CMV-seropositive. Sequenced material: PBMCs. V usage is TRBV5-4 and J usage is TRBJ1-5, with a tentative D call TRBD1 (5 bases). CDR3 DNA: TGTGCCAGCAGCCGGTACGGGGGTCAGCCCCAGCATTTT. It encodes CASSRYGGQPQHF.